The following is a TCR beta chain sequence with its context. The naive CD8 population came from CD45RO-negative cells selected for CCR7, without terminally differentiated effector memory CD45RA+ cells. CDR3 size: 14 residues. V dropped 3 bases and J dropped 6 bases, with 14 bases sitting between them. In germline, CDR1 is MNHEY, CDR2 SMNVEV (reference sequence). The record originates from a study of shared clonotypes between healthy human individuals. Only in-frame clones appear in the TCRdb table, and some are missing; sequencing was by immunoSEQ multiplex PCR. The repertoire consists of about 590,000 clones, with around 95% occurring once and the leading ten covering 0.11%.

The receptor was derived from a woman aged 25 to 39 in good health. This chain links TRBV27 with TRBJ1-2; D possibly corresponds to TRBD1 (5 bases). What was sequenced was naive CD8+ T cells sorted from blood. The CDR3 here is CASSFTGASHGYTF. CDR3 DNA: TGTGCCAGCAGTTTCACCGGGGCATCGCATGGCTACACCTTC.